What follows are 24 T cell receptor beta chains derived from one specimen sequenced in a study of cytomegalovirus exposure and HLA in healthy donors. Researchers ran the PCR with 60 Vbeta and 13 Jbeta primers. TCRdb keeps only in-frame clones here, not all; method: immunoSEQ multiplex PCR. The sample consists of 150,000 or so clones, 78% of them appearing once. The specimen was PBMCs. Every receptor here comes from a man aged 40-49 years in good health and CMV-seropositive.

The CDR3 reads CASSLDSLSEEAFF. DNA of the CDR3: TGTGCCAGCAGCTTAGACAGCTTATCTGAAGAAGCTTTCTTT. This chain joins TRBV7-2 and TRBJ1-1; D remains ambiguous. V lost 1 base to trimming and J lost 8 bases, with 14 bases between them. Per the germline V gene, CDR1 is SGHTA and CDR2 is FQGNSA. The CDR3 contains 14 residues.

The genes are TRBV9 and TRBJ1-3; D is possibly TRBD1 (6 bases). This CDR3 has 17 residues. Germline CDR1 is SGDLS and CDR2 is YYNGEE. Trimming pared 0 bases from V and 0 bases from J, leaving 13 bases between. CDR3 sequence reads: CASSVVDSSSSGNTIYF. The DNA for the CDR3 is TGTGCCAGCAGCGTAGTGGACAGTTCCTCCTCTGGAAACACCATATATTTT.

This chain uses TRBV2 with TRBJ2-6; 9 bases line up with TRBD2. The CDR3 extends over 16 amino acids. J gave up 0 bases and V 5 bases, and 2 bases lay outside the gene matches. The germline V gene has CDR1 SNHLY and CDR2 FYNNEI. The CDR3 region has the DNA TGTGCCAGCAGTAGCGGGAGGTTCTCTGGGGCCAACGTCCTGACTTTC. Translating gives CASSSGRFSGANVLTF.

The chain has TRBV19 and TRBJ1-2; weak D call: TRBD1 (6 bases). Germline V lookup: CDR1 LNHDA, CDR2 SQIVND (reference sequence). Trimming removed 6 bases from V and 4 bases from J, with 15 bases in between. The CDR3 loop spans 14 amino acids. This chain's CDR3 is CASRRSGGPYGYTF. The DNA for the CDR3 is TGTGCCAGTAGGAGGTCGGGGGGCCCCTATGGCTACACCTTC.

This clone appeared a few times. The genes are TRBV7-2 and TRBJ2-3; D not certain. Germline lookup yields CDR1 SGHTA and CDR2 FQGNSA. Trimming cost V 1 base and J 2 bases, with 4 bases left between them. The CDR3 totals 13 residues. Here the CDR3 DNA reads TGTGCCAGCAGCTTAGTCGTCACAGATACGCAGTATTTT. This sequence encodes CASSLVVTDTQYF.

The CDR3 protein is CASSLRDRPNTGELFF. The CDR3, as DNA: TGTGCCAGCAGTTTACGGGACAGGCCGAACACCGGGGAGCTGTTTTTT. The rearrangement uses TRBV27 and TRBJ2-2; 8 bases align to TRBD1. The J segment lost 0 bases and the V segment lost 2 bases, leaving 2 bases of the junction unmatched. This CDR3 is 16 amino acids long. Germline V gene lookup returns CDR1 MNHEY and CDR2 SMNVEV (reference sequence).

This sequence joins TRBV6-1 and TRBJ2-5; 8 bases align to TRBD1. Germline loops: CDR1 MNHNS, CDR2 SASEGT. The length of the CDR3 is 15 residues. After removal of 1 base from V and 5 bases from J, the junction contained 6 bases not matched to a gene. The CDR3 is CASSEGQGWGETQYF. DNA for the CDR3: TGTGCCAGCAGTGAAGGACAGGGGTGGGGGGAGACCCAGTACTTC.

The gene calls are TRBV6-5 and TRBJ2-7; the match to TRBD2 covers 11 bases. The V and J ends lost 6 bases and 2 bases, in that order; junction bases with no gene match: 6. This CDR3 has 15 amino acids. Germline loops: CDR1 MNHEY, CDR2 SVGAGI. CDR3: CASSSGTSGTYEQYF. The CDR3 coding sequence is TGTGCCAGCAGCTCCGGGACTAGCGGAACCTACGAGCAGTACTTC.

V is TRBV19 and J is TRBJ2-2; 9 bases line up with TRBD1. This CDR3 contains 15 residues. CDR1 LNHDA and CDR2 SQIVND come from the germline V gene (reference sequence). V lost 5 bases, J lost 4 bases, and 5 bases stayed unmatched. CDR3 region: CASSQDRGGTGELFF. The CDR3 DNA reads TGTGCCAGTAGTCAAGACAGGGGGGGCACCGGGGAGCTGTTTTTT.

V and J are TRBV18 and TRBJ1-4; D gene unclear. The CDR3 has 17 amino acids. Trimming left V 1 base short and J 3 bases short, with 15 bases between. Germline V gene data show CDR1 as KGHSH and CDR2 as LQKENI. CDR3: CASSPLASRQSNEKLFF. CDR3 bases: TGTGCCAGCTCACCACTTGCTAGCCGGCAATCTAATGAAAAACTGTTTTTT.

This clone has only a few counts. This rearrangement joins TRBV25-1 to TRBJ1-4; possibly TRBD1 for D (6 bases). The CDR3 sequence is 15 residues long. Germline lookup yields CDR1 MGHDK and CDR2 SYGVNS. V shed 1 base and J shed 4 bases, with 10 bases lying between them. CDR3 amino acids: CASSEWSGDNEKLFF. Here the CDR3 DNA reads TGTGCCAGCAGTGAATGGTCAGGGGATAATGAAAAACTGTTTTTT.

The rearrangement joins TRBV9 to TRBJ1-3; D gene ambiguous. Germline V gene data show CDR1 as SGDLS and CDR2 as YYNGEE. This CDR3 has 15 amino acids. V was clipped by 3 bases and J by 0 bases, with 10 bases between them. The CDR3, as DNA: TGTGCCAGCAGCGGCACAGATTTCTCTGGAAACACCATATATTTT. It codes for CASSGTDFSGNTIYF.

The chain links TRBV6-5 to TRBJ1-1; D might be TRBD1 (6 bases). The CDR3 contains 16 residues. The germline V gene has CDR1 MNHEY and CDR2 SVGAGI. V lost 0 bases to trimming and J lost 6 bases, with 17 bases between them. The DNA of the CDR3 is TGTGCCAGCAGTTACTCTCGCAGACTAGGGGGGGCTGAAGCTTTCTTT. It encodes CASSYSRRLGGAEAFF.

V is TRBV19 and J is TRBJ2-7; TRBD1 is a possible D gene (6 bases). Germline V gives CDR1 LNHDA, CDR2 SQIVND (reference sequence). This CDR3 region has 14 residues. V lost 2 bases and J lost 4, with 12 bases in between. CDR3 nucleotide sequence: TGTGCCAGTAGTATACAGGGGAGATTTTACGAGCAGTACTTC. This sequence encodes CASSIQGRFYEQYF.

This chain uses TRBV11-2 with TRBJ1-5; no clear D. Germline lookup yields CDR1 SGHAT and CDR2 FQNNGV. Trimming pared 6 bases from V and 4 bases from J, leaving 10 bases between. The CDR3 length is 13 residues. The CDR3 sequence is CASRDTSNQPQHF. CDR3 nucleotide sequence: TGTGCCAGCAGAGACACGTCTAATCAGCCCCAGCATTTT.

This clone turned up a few times. Distinct nucleotide sequences in the sample also encode this CDR3. This chain links TRBV11-2 with TRBJ2-3, with D unclear. Germline V gene lookup returns CDR1 SGHAT and CDR2 FQNNGV. The V and J ends lost 2 bases and 2 bases respectively, with 5 bases between them. CDR3 length equals 13 residues. In nucleotides, the CDR3 is TGTGCCAGCAGCTTATCCTACACAGATACGCAGTATTTT. Translating gives CASSLSYTDTQYF.

The J gene is TRBJ2-3, the V gene TRBV30, with D unclear. This CDR3 has 12 amino acids. CDR1 GTSNPN and CDR2 SVGIG come from the germline V gene (reference sequence). V shed 3 bases and J shed 2 bases, with 6 bases lying between them. For the CDR3, the DNA is TGTGCCTGGAGATTAAACACAGATACGCAGTATTTT. Translated, it gives CAWRLNTDTQYF.

This chain links TRBV4-1 with TRBJ2-7; D ambiguous. This CDR3 is 15 amino acids long. Trimming left V 0 bases short and J 7 bases short, with 16 bases between. Germline-derived CDR1 and CDR2 are MGHRA and YSYEKL. In nucleotides, the CDR3 is TGCGCCAGCAGCCAAGAGTTGGCGGCCCCTGTGGAGCAGTACTTC. It codes for CASSQELAAPVEQYF.

The gene calls are TRBV5-1 and TRBJ2-1, with 7 bases matching TRBD2. Germline loops: CDR1 SGHRS, CDR2 YFSETQ. The V segment lost 5 bases and the J segment 8 bases; nucleotides outside the gene matches: 7. This CDR3 is 13 amino acids long. The DNA of the CDR3 is TGCGCCAGCAGTTCGACTAGCAACGATGAGCAGTTCTTC. It specifies CASSSTSNDEQFF.

The chain links TRBV21-1 to TRBJ2-3; the D call TRBD2 from the table was never checked on the DNA. TRBV21-1 counts as a pseudogene. This CDR3 spans 15 amino acids. The CDR3 region is CASSNNSGSTDTQYF. In DNA, the CDR3 is TGTGCCAGCAGCAATAATAGCGGAAGCACAGATACGCAGTATTTT.

The V and J genes are TRBV5-1 and TRBJ2-2; 9 nucleotides match TRBD2. There are 15 residues in the CDR3. Germline V CDR1 and CDR2: SGHRS, YFSETQ. After removal of 7 bases from V and 4 bases from J, the junction contained 8 bases not matched to a gene. The CDR3 nucleotides are TGCGCCAGCGGCACCACTAGCGGGCTCACCGGGGAGCTGTTTTTT. Translating gives CASGTTSGLTGELFF.

The sample holds a few counts of this clone. This chain joins TRBV6-1 and TRBJ2-7; the D gene is possibly TRBD1 (6 bases). V was shortened by 4 bases and J by 3 bases, with 16 bases between the two germline ends. The CDR3 has 15 amino acids. Germline V gene lookup returns CDR1 MNHNS and CDR2 SASEGT. CDR3 DNA sequence: TGTGCCAGCAGTGCAGGGGACCTAGGATTCTACGAGCAGTACTTC. Translated: CASSAGDLGFYEQYF.

This clone came up a few times. The chain carries TRBV4-1 and TRBJ2-7; 12 bases fit TRBD2. Germline loops: CDR1 MGHRA, CDR2 YSYEKL. V was pared by 1 base and J by 2 bases, with 6 bases of the junction left unmatched. This CDR3 is built from 17 residues. In nucleotides, the CDR3 is TGCGCCAGCAGCCAAGGACTAGCGGGGGAAGCAACCTACGAGCAGTACTTC. It specifies CASSQGLAGEATYEQYF.

V is TRBV18 and J is TRBJ2-7; D unresolved. Trimming removed 5 bases from V and 2 bases from J, with 10 bases in between. The CDR3 runs to 13 residues. Germline V lookup: CDR1 KGHSH, CDR2 LQKENI. The CDR3 protein is CASSKEETYEQYF. CDR3 nucleotide sequence: TGTGCCAGCTCAAAAGAGGAGACCTACGAGCAGTACTTC.